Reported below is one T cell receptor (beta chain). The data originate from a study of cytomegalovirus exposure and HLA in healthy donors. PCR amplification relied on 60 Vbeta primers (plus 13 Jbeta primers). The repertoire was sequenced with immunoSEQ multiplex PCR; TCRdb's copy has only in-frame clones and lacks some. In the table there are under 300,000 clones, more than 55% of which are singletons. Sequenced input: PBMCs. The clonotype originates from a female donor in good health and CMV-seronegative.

The CDR3 loop reads CASSVVLTGGGTDTQYF. CDR3 bases: TGTGCCAGCAGCGTAGTCCTGACAGGGGGAGGCACAGATACGCAGTATTTT. This chain joins TRBV9 and TRBJ2-3; 9 bases agree with TRBD1. The CDR3 extends over 17 amino acids. Germline CDR1 and CDR2: SGDLS and YYNGEE. Unmatched junction bases numbered 6, after V lost 0 bases and J lost 1 base.